The 20 T cell receptor beta chains reported below all come from one sample, sequenced in a study of blood T cells in healthy people across ages. PCR was performed a second time for about 7 to 11 cycles using a sample-barcoded 5' primer and a J-beta primer mix. TCRdb processed the 5' RACE reads anew with MiXCR; each CDR3 protein has one entry. The sample includes 650,000 to 1,000,000 distinct CDR3 sequences, about 34% of them seen just once. Sequenced input: blood. Every receptor here comes from a man between 18 and 29 years old in good health.

A few counts support this clonotype. This rearrangement joins TRBV9 to TRBJ1-6; 7 bases fit TRBD1. The CDR3 has 15 amino acids. CDR1 and CDR2 from the germline V gene are SGDLS and YYNGEE. Losses at the gene ends were 0 bases for V and 4 bases for J; bases not matched to a gene: 1. Here the CDR3 reads CASSVGDRYNSPLHF. Written as DNA, the CDR3 is TGTGCCAGCAGCGTAGGGGACAGATATAATTCACCCCTCCACTTT.

The chain has TRBV20-1 and TRBJ1-2; D ambiguous. Trimming took off 3 bases at V and 5 bases at J, with 10 bases between the two ends. Germline V gene data show CDR1 as DFQATT and CDR2 as SNEGSKA (reference sequence). The CDR3 totals 12 residues. CDR3 bases: TGCAGTGCTAGTACGGCGGAATATGGCTACACCTTC. It specifies CSASTAEYGYTF.

The chain links TRBV12-3 or TRBV12-4 to TRBJ1-5; possibly TRBD1 for D (6 bases). V gave up 5 bases and J gave up 3 bases, with 11 bases separating them. The CDR3 totals 14 residues. The CDR3 region is CASSVRGHNQPQHF. The CDR3 nucleotides are TGTGCCAGCAGTGTCCGGGGGCACAATCAGCCCCAGCATTTT.

This clonotype has only a few counts. This chain connects TRBV5-1 to TRBJ2-7; D is perhaps TRBD2 (6 bases). The CDR3 totals 17 residues. Germline V gene data show CDR1 as SGHRS and CDR2 as YFSETQ. V gave up 4 bases and J gave up 0 bases, with 20 bases separating them. CDR3 DNA sequence: TGCGCCAGCAGCCTCGGGGGTGTGACGGGGGACTCCTACGAGCAGTACTTC. Amino acids: CASSLGGVTGDSYEQYF.

This clonotype was counted between two and nine times. This chain joins TRBV20-1 and TRBJ2-7; TRBD1 matches at 10 bases. V dropped 6 bases and J dropped 7; count of bases not matched to a gene: 12. This CDR3 contains 14 residues. From germline, CDR1 is DFQATT and CDR2 SNEGSKA (reference sequence). CDR3 amino acids: CSARFGDRGNEQYF. In DNA, the CDR3 is TGCAGTGCCCGGTTCGGGGACAGGGGTAATGAGCAGTACTTC.

V usage is TRBV6-5 and J usage is TRBJ2-6, with D possibly matching TRBD1 (6 bases). The CDR3 totals 17 residues. The germline V gene has CDR1 MNHEY and CDR2 SVGAGI. V gave up 0 bases and J gave up 1 base, with 10 bases separating them. This chain's CDR3 is CASSYSWTESGANVLTF. CDR3 sequence (DNA): TGTGCCAGCAGTTACTCGTGGACAGAGTCTGGGGCCAACGTCCTGACTTTC.

Here the CDR3 DNA reads TGTGCCAGCAGCCAAGATCCAAGACCTTATTCACCCCTCCACTTT. Protein product: CASSQDPRPYSPLHF. The chain combines TRBV14 with TRBJ1-6; D is undetermined. The CDR3 totals 15 residues. V lost 0 bases and J 8 bases, leaving 11 bases between the germline ends. The germline V gene has CDR1 SGHDN and CDR2 FVKESK.

The chain has TRBV6-2 or TRBV6-3 and TRBJ1-5; weak D call: TRBD1 (5 bases). Germline V gives CDR1 MNHEY, CDR2 SVGEGT. The CDR3 length is 15 residues. Trimming took off 0 bases at V and 4 bases at J, with 10 bases between the two ends. For the CDR3, the DNA is TGTGCCAGCAGTTACTCCTGGGACCTTAATCAGCCCCAGCATTTT. It codes for CASSYSWDLNQPQHF.

This rearrangement joins TRBV7-3 to TRBJ2-6, with 7 bases fitting TRBD1. The germline V gene has CDR1 SGHTA and CDR2 FQGTGA. Trimming at V came to 5 bases and at J to 7 bases, leaving 8 bases not matched to a gene. This CDR3 has 15 amino acids. The CDR3 reads CASSPDTGEANVLTF. As DNA, the CDR3 is TGTGCCAGCAGCCCCGACACAGGGGAAGCCAACGTCCTGACTTTC. Full variable domain (rest looked up from reference TRBV7-3 and TRBJ2-6): GAGVSQTPSNKVTEKGKYVELRCDPISGHTALYWYRQSLGQGPEFLIYFQGTGAADDSGLPNDRFFAVRPEGSVSTLKIQRTERGDSAVYLCASSPDTGEANVLTFGAGSRLTVL.

The chain employs TRBV4-1 and TRBJ1-2, with D unclear. Germline loops: CDR1 MGHRA, CDR2 YSYEKL. Trimming removed 5 bases from V and 0 bases from J, with 16 bases in between. The CDR3 is 16 residues long. CDR3 protein: CASSVHSAVPNYGYTF. DNA for the CDR3: TGCGCCAGCAGCGTGCATTCCGCGGTTCCTAACTATGGCTACACCTTC.

J is TRBJ2-7 and V is TRBV15; D is unresolved. V lost 6 bases to trimming and J lost 4 bases, with 13 bases between them. This CDR3 has 13 residues. Looked up from germline, CDR1 is LNHNV and CDR2 is YYDKDF (reference sequence). The CDR3 nucleotides are TGTGCCACCAGAGGGTCGTTAACGTACGAGCAGTACTTC. This encodes CATRGSLTYEQYF.

This clonotype was seen a handful of times. The chain joins TRBV5-5 to TRBJ1-1, with D possibly matching TRBD1 (5 bases). The V end lost 4 bases, the J end lost 1 base, and 14 bases lay between the germline ends. From germline, CDR1 is SGHKS and CDR2 YYEKEE (reference sequence). CDR3 length: 15 residues. CDR3 amino acids: CASSLGGAENTEAFF. CDR3 nucleotides: TGTGCCAGCAGCCTGGGCGGGGCGGAGAACACTGAAGCTTTCTTT.

J is TRBJ2-3 and V is TRBV29-1; 9 bases agree with TRBD2. Germline CDR1 SQVTM, CDR2 ANQGSEA. The trim removed 7 bases at V and 0 bases at J, leaving 8 bases unmatched. This CDR3 comprises 15 residues. CDR3 in amino acids: CSAAGLAPSTDTQYF. The CDR3 coding sequence is TGCAGCGCTGCCGGACTAGCGCCAAGCACAGATACGCAGTATTTT.

V gene TRBV5-1 combines with J gene TRBJ1-1; unclear D gene. There are 14 residues in the CDR3. With 4 bases removed from V and 2 bases from J, the gap between germline ends came to 12 bases. The germline CDR1 and CDR2 sequences are SGHRS and YFSETQ. CDR3: CASSPGRSNTEAFF. The CDR3 DNA is TGCGCCAGCAGCCCCGGACGGTCTAACACTGAAGCTTTCTTT.

The chain recombines TRBV20-1 with TRBJ2-1, with D possibly matching TRBD2 (5 bases). The V gene's germline CDR1 is DFQATT and CDR2 SNEGSKA (reference sequence). The ends were cut back, 5 bases at V and 5 bases at J, with 16 bases in the middle. This CDR3 is built from 14 residues. The CDR3: CSAGLRVTHNEQFF. The CDR3 DNA reads TGCAGTGCTGGACTGAGGGTCACCCACAATGAGCAGTTCTTC.

The DNA for the CDR3 is TGTGCCAGCAGTTTATTGCAGGGGAGCAATCAGCCCCAGCATTTT. Translating gives CASSLLQGSNQPQHF. V is TRBV27 and J is TRBJ1-5; TRBD1 is a possible D gene (6 bases). V was shortened by 1 base and J by 1 base, with 8 bases between the two germline ends. The CDR3 is 15 amino acids. The germline V gene has CDR1 MNHEY and CDR2 SMNVEV (reference sequence).

The chain combines TRBV7-9 with TRBJ2-7; TRBD2 agrees at 8 bases. The J call may be incorrect, as the DNA end agrees better with TRBJ2-5. CDR3 length equals 14 residues. The germline V gene encodes CDR1 SEHNR and CDR2 FQNEAQ (reference sequence). CDR3 nucleotide sequence: TGTGCCAGCACCGGGAGGGGGGTACAAGAGACCCAGTACTTC. It encodes CASTGRGVQETQYF.

This clonotype has just a few counts. This sequence joins TRBV2 and TRBJ2-7; the D is unclear. V shed 0 bases and J shed 7 bases, with 31 bases lying between them. The CDR3 consists of 20 residues. Germline loops: CDR1 SNHLY, CDR2 FYNNEI. CDR3 amino acids: CASSEALLSSEAFLYNEQYF. The CDR3, as DNA: TGTGCCAGCAGTGAAGCGCTTCTTTCAAGCGAGGCGTTTCTCTACAATGAGCAGTACTTC.

This clonotype was counted many times. J is TRBJ2-3 and V is TRBV20-1; TRBD2 matches 8 bases. The CDR3 totals 17 residues. Per the germline V gene, CDR1 is DFQATT and CDR2 is SNEGSKA (reference sequence). Germline trimming cut 6 bases from V and 1 base from J; bases unmatched to any gene: 15. The CDR3: CSAPTGSGGRGTDTQYF. CDR3 bases: TGCAGTGCCCCTACAGGGAGCGGGGGAAGAGGCACAGATACGCAGTATTTT.

On this clonotype: Possible read error: a much larger clone is one base away. The V gene is TRBV7-2, the J gene TRBJ2-3; TRBD1 matches at 8 bases. Germline values: CDR1 SGHTA, CDR2 FQGNSA. This CDR3 has 16 amino acids. The CDR3 DNA reads TGTGCCTGCAGCTTAGTCGACAGGGGCGCCACAGATACGCAGTATTTT. It specifies CACSLVDRGATDTQYF.